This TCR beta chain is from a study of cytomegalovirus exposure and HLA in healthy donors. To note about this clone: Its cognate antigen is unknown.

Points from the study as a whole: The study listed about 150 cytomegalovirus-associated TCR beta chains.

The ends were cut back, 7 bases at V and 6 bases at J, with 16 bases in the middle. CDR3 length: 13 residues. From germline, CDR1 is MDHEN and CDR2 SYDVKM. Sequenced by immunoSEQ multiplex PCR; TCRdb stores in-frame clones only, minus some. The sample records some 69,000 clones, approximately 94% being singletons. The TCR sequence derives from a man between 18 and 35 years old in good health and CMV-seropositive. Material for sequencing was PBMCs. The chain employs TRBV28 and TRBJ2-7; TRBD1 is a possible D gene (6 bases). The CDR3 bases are TGTGCCAGCACCAAAGGACAGTCCCGCGAGCAGTACTTC. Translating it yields CASTKGQSREQYF.